These 15 T cell receptor beta chains originate from one sample sequenced in a study of blood T cell repertoires in COVID-19 (dated by TCRdb to the early 2020s). The library was obtained by the immunoSEQ multiplex PCR assay. This is the immuneACCESS table as TCRdb keeps it, with only in-frame sequences that have V and J called. A part of the clones is gone; compared with another copy, unresolved V genes explain less than half, and the rest is unexplained. A total of about 160,000 clones appear in this sample, roughly 84% of them only once. Roughly 2.2% of the sample is held by the ten biggest clonotypes. The sequenced sample was peripheral blood. These receptor sequences come from a man in his sixties or seventies with acute or convalescent COVID-19.

The chain has TRBV30 and TRBJ1-2; the D gene is possibly TRBD1 (6 bases). The CDR3 loop spans 14 amino acids. CDR1 and CDR2 (germline): GTSNPN, SVGIG (reference sequence). V was shortened by 0 bases and J by 6 bases, with 14 bases between the two germline ends. CDR3 bases: TGTGCCTGGAGTGTACAAGGGGGGGTAGATGGCTACACCTTC. This codes for CAWSVQGGVDGYTF.

V is TRBV7-9 and J is TRBJ2-7, with 8 bases that match TRBD2. The V gene end was trimmed by 1 base and the J gene end by 5 bases; junction bases not matched to a gene: 7. The germline CDR1 and CDR2 sequences are SEHNR and FQNEAQ (reference sequence). The CDR3 is 15 residues long. This CDR3 is CASSLVTGTRDEQYF. As DNA, the CDR3 is TGTGCCAGCAGCTTAGTTACCGGGACTAGGGACGAGCAGTACTTC.

The V call is TRBV5-1, the J call TRBJ2-1, with TRBD2 matching over 11 bases. CDR1 is SGHRS and CDR2 is YFSETQ in the germline V gene. Losses at the gene ends were 0 bases for V and 16 bases for J; bases not matched to a gene: 12. This CDR3 region has 15 residues. CDR3 DNA: TGCGCCAGCAGCTTGGGAGAGACTAGCGGGATTCTCGGTTTCTTC. Encoded protein: CASSLGETSGILGFF.

This chain connects TRBV14 to TRBJ2-7, with 7 nucleotides matching TRBD1. The CDR3 has 20 amino acids. In germline, CDR1 is SGHDN, CDR2 FVKESK. V was pared by 0 bases and J by 4 bases, with 21 bases of the junction left unmatched. The CDR3 region has the DNA TGTGCCAGCAGCCAAGATATATCCGGGACAGTTATAGGGAACGTATACGAGCAGTACTTC. It translates to CASSQDISGTVIGNVYEQYF.

This clone was detected once. The chain combines TRBV27 with TRBJ1-1; D gene unclear. Germline V lookup: CDR1 MNHEY, CDR2 SMNVEV (reference sequence). V lost 6 bases and J lost 1, with 12 bases in between. The CDR3 runs 14 residues. CDR3 sequence reads: CASSTQLSNTEAFF. For the CDR3, the DNA is TGTGCCAGCAGCACACAGCTTTCGAACACTGAAGCTTTCTTT.

The genes are TRBV6-1 and TRBJ2-7, with D unclear. Germline lookup yields CDR1 MNHNS and CDR2 SASEGT. The V and J ends lost 3 bases and 0 bases respectively, with 3 bases between them. The CDR3 covers 12 residues. For the CDR3, the DNA is TGTGCCAGCAGTGACAACTCCTACGAGCAGTACTTC. This sequence encodes CASSDNSYEQYF.

This rearrangement joins TRBV20-1 to TRBJ2-5; 7 bases map to TRBD1. The CDR3 totals 16 residues. CDR1 and CDR2 from the germline V gene are DFQATT and SNEGSKA (reference sequence). The V and J ends lost 3 bases and 1 base, in that order; junction bases with no gene match: 11. The CDR3 region has the DNA TGCAGTGCTAGTAGGGGACAGCCCGAATTCCAAGAGACCCAGTACTTC. As protein: CSASRGQPEFQETQYF.

The chain employs TRBV24-1 and TRBJ2-1; 7 bases align to TRBD2. The CDR3 contains 12 residues. Germline CDR1 reads KGHDR; CDR2 reads SFDVKD. After removal of 9 bases from V and 8 bases from J, the junction contained 6 bases not matched to a gene. The CDR3 region is CATGGGRHEQFF. The CDR3 bases are TGTGCCACCGGGGGAGGGAGACATGAGCAGTTCTTC.

This clone has a handful of counts. The chain employs TRBV27 and TRBJ1-6; 7 bases line up with TRBD1. CDR3 length equals 14 residues. Per germline, CDR1 MNHEY and CDR2 SMNVEV (reference sequence). V shed 4 bases and J 10 bases; nucleotides not matched to a gene: 7. CDR3 protein: CASSSRTGLSPLHF. The CDR3 DNA follows: TGTGCCAGCAGTTCCCGGACAGGTTTATCACCCCTCCACTTT.

The table lists this clone with a count of one. The genes are TRBV5-1 and TRBJ2-2; 11 nucleotides agree with TRBD2. This CDR3 comprises 16 residues. V shed 4 bases, J shed 2 bases, and the junction held 4 bases outside the gene matches. Germline V gene lookup returns CDR1 SGHRS and CDR2 YFSETQ. The DNA for the CDR3 is TGCGCCAGCAGCCCCCTAGCGGGAGGAAACACCGGGGAGCTGTTTTTT. This sequence encodes CASSPLAGGNTGELFF. Together with reference TRBV5-1 and TRBJ2-2, the CDR3 gives the full variable domain: KAGVTQTPRYLIKTRGQQVTLSCSPISGHRSVSWYQQTPGQGLQFLFEYFSETQRNKGNFPGRFSGRQFSNSRSEMNVSTLELGDSALYLCASSPLAGGNTGELFFGEGSRLTVL.

The chain recombines TRBV5-5 with TRBJ2-3; TRBD1 matches 7 bases. J gave up 2 bases and V 5 bases, and 5 bases lay outside the gene matches. CDR1 and CDR2 from the germline V gene are SGHKS and YYEKEE (reference sequence). CDR3 length: 14 amino acids. In DNA, the CDR3 is TGTGCCAGCAGTTCCGGGACAGCCACAGATACGCAGTATTTT. This encodes CASSSGTATDTQYF.

The chain is built from TRBV7-8 and TRBJ2-7; 8 bases are a match to TRBD1. Trimming cost V 1 base and J 7 bases; bases outside gene matches: 6. CDR3 size: 14 residues. Germline V gene data show CDR1 as SGHVS and CDR2 as FQNEAQ. CDR3 protein: CASSLVGRGREQYF. In nucleotides, the CDR3 is TGTGCCAGCAGCTTAGTGGGCAGGGGGCGAGAGCAGTACTTC.

The chain employs TRBV7-8 and TRBJ2-7, with a tentative D call TRBD2 (5 bases). This CDR3 has 14 residues. Trimming removed 7 bases from V and 1 base from J, with 14 bases in between. CDR1 SGHVS and CDR2 FQNEAQ come from the germline V gene. The CDR3: CASTPQRVSYEQYF. Here the CDR3 DNA reads TGTGCCAGCACCCCCCAGAGGGTGTCCTACGAGCAGTACTTC.

The V call is TRBV6-1, the J call TRBJ1-5; D call uncertain. There are 12 residues in the CDR3. Trimming removed 3 bases from V and 7 bases from J, with 7 bases in between. CDR1 MNHNS and CDR2 SASEGT come from the germline V gene. CDR3 bases: TGTGCCAGCAGTGACGCAAGCCAGCCCCAGCATTTT. The encoded protein is CASSDASQPQHF.

The chain recombines TRBV11-2 with TRBJ2-7; possibly TRBD1 for D (6 bases). Deletions cut 5 bases from V and 2 bases from J, with 16 bases between. Germline CDR1 SGHAT, CDR2 FQNNGV. The length of the CDR3 is 15 residues. The CDR3 loop reads CASSLSQGSAYEQYF. DNA of the CDR3: TGTGCCAGCAGCCTATCACAGGGATCGGCCTACGAGCAGTACTTC.